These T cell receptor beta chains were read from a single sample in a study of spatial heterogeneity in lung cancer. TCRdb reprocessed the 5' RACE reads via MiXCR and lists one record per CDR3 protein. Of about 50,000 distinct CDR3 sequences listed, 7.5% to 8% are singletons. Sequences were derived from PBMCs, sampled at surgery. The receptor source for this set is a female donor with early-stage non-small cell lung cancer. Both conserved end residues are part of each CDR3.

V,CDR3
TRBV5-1,CASSLTGLSNQPQHF
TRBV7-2,CASSLGAGVGTDTQYF
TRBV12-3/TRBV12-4,CASSLHGNTQYF
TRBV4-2,CASSQGSGSSYEQYF
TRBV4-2,CASSQELNQPQHF
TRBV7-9,CATQLRRGGSDTQYF
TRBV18,CASSPPQGQDTGELFF
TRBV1,CTSSQGSIQGYGYTF
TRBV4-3,CASSQDLGGVSYEQYF
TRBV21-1,CASSFMDDPDNEQFF
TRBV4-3,CASSQSITPGNTIYF
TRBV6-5,CASRSAGMSNQPQHF
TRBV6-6,CASSNRGTGDEKLFF
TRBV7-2,CASSVRVGPSRNTIYF
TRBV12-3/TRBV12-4,CASSLTGGGEKLFF
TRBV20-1,CSALSGGARETQYF
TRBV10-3,CAISGGTGPLNTEAFF
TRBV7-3,CASSSPFPEGAVETQYF
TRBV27,CASSLAGANVLTF
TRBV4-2,CASSQELGYSGNTIYF
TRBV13,CASSPAGTGSTEAFF
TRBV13,CASSPTERGIHEQFF
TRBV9,CASSGYRGIDNEQFF
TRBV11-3,CASSFGSSYNEQFF
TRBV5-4,CASSWVTGSNGYTF
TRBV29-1,CSALGWFDYEQYF
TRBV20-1,CSATTDLGTDTQYF
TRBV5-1,CASSLAGWPDTQYF
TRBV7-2,CASSPRQGRDRKLFF
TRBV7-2,CASSLDGLAGGEQFF
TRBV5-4,CASSLGPLLAGVTDTQYF
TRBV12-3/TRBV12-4,CASSARGRFNQPQHF
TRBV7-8,CASQDSTGMNTEAFF
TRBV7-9,CASSKEYTEAFF
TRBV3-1,CASSQGSRTDTQYF
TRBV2,CASSEQTGSNQPQHF
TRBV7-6,CASSKPGLSYNEQFF
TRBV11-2,CASSLAGQLDTQYF
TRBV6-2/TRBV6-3,CASSYLGGSNQPQHF